The 32 T cell receptor beta chains listed next were all sequenced from one sample in a study of somatic mutations in cytotoxic T cells in rheumatoid arthritis. Clones were read by immunoSEQ multiplex PCR, and TCRdb kept only the in-frame ones, dropping some. The top ten hold 9.5% to 10% of the sample, which has roughly 25,000 clones, over 65% seen once. What was sequenced was CD8+ T cells sorted from blood. The receptors derive from a young woman in good health.

The CDR3 loop reads CASSLGGISYEQYF. CDR3 bases: TGTGCCAGCAGCTTGGGCGGGATCTCCTACGAGCAGTACTTC. The chain uses TRBV5-8 and TRBJ2-7; D is possibly TRBD2 (6 bases). Germline assignment: CDR1 SGHTS and CDR2 YDEGEE. The CDR3 totals 14 residues. Trimming took 0 bases from V and 0 from J, leaving 7 bases between them. Full variable domain (remainder filled in from reference TRBV5-8 and TRBJ2-7): EAGVTQSPTHLIKTRGQQATLRCSPISGHTSVYWYQQALGLGLQFLLWYDEGEERNRGNFPPRFSGRQFPNYSSELNVNALELEDSALYLCASSLGGISYEQYFGPGTRLTVT.

This clone has a handful of counts. The chain has TRBV28 and TRBJ1-5, with a weak D call TRBD1 (5 bases). Trimming cost V 5 bases and J 4 bases, with 12 bases left between them. Looked up from germline, CDR1 is MDHEN and CDR2 is SYDVKM. The CDR3 loop spans 14 amino acids. This CDR3 reads CASSVNRMNQPQHF. The CDR3 nucleotides read TGTGCCAGCAGTGTTAACAGGATGAATCAGCCCCAGCATTTT.

The chain employs TRBV14 and TRBJ1-2, with a possible D match to TRBD1 (5 bases). The CDR3 extends over 13 amino acids. Trimming took off 0 bases at V and 4 bases at J, with 6 bases between the two ends. Germline V gene lookup returns CDR1 SGHDN and CDR2 FVKESK. The chain's CDR3 is CASSQDDSYGYTF. In nucleotides, the CDR3 is TGTGCCAGCAGCCAAGACGACAGCTATGGCTACACCTTC.

V is TRBV9 and J is TRBJ2-1; no clear D. The CDR3 totals 9 residues. From germline, CDR1 is SGDLS and CDR2 YYNGEE. Trimming left V 7 bases short and J 10 bases short, with 6 bases between. The CDR3 spells CASGREQFF. The CDR3 bases are TGTGCCAGCGGGCGGGAGCAGTTCTTC.

The V and J genes are TRBV11-1 and TRBJ1-4; TRBD1 matches 9 bases. With V trimmed by 1 base and J by 0 bases, 9 bases remained unmatched. CDR1 is SGHAT, CDR2 FQDESV, per germline (reference sequence). The CDR3 has 19 amino acids. CDR3 bases: TGTGCCAGCAGCTTAGTGGGGGGGGACAGGGCCCCAACTAATGAAAAACTGTTTTTT. The encoded protein is CASSLVGGDRAPTNEKLFF.

This clone has only one observation. J is TRBJ1-5 and V is TRBV28; 8 bases map to TRBD1. Trimming took 3 bases from V and 0 from J; bases not matched to a gene: 1. The CDR3 is made up of 15 amino acids. The germline V gene encodes CDR1 MDHEN and CDR2 SYDVKM. The CDR3 loop is CASSLTGDSNQPQHF. The CDR3 nucleotides are TGTGCCAGCAGTTTGACAGGGGATAGCAATCAGCCCCAGCATTTT. The whole variable domain, remainder taken from reference TRBV28 and TRBJ1-5, is DVKVTQSSRYLVKRTGEKVFLECVQDMDHENMFWYRQDPGLGLRLIYFSYDVKMKEKGDIPEGYSVSREKKERFSLILESASTNQTSMYLCASSLTGDSNQPQHFGDGTRLSIL.

The chain combines TRBV7-2 with TRBJ2-5; possibly TRBD1 or TRBD2 for D (7 bases each). The V gene lost 5 bases and the J gene lost 3 bases, with 13 bases spanning the gap. Germline V gene data show CDR1 as SGHTA and CDR2 as FQGNSA. The CDR3 has 14 amino acids. The DNA of the CDR3 is TGTGCCAGCAGCGGGGCAGGGGGGGAAGAGACCCAGTACTTC. This translates into CASSGAGGEETQYF.

This chain links TRBV21-1 with TRBJ2-5; the DNA was not used to check the table's D call, TRBD1. TRBV21-1 is classified as a pseudogene. This CDR3 spans 14 amino acids. The CDR3: CASSPRGPEETQYF. DNA for the CDR3: TGTGCCAGCAGCCCCAGGGGACCCGAAGAGACCCAGTACTTC.

The chain uses TRBV19 and TRBJ2-7; TRBD1 agrees at 11 bases. The CDR3 has 15 amino acids. V was clipped by 3 bases and J by 2 bases; unmatched bases: 3. The germline V gene has CDR1 LNHDA and CDR2 SQIVND (reference sequence). CDR3 sequence: CASSIGTGGTYEQYF. In DNA, the CDR3 is TGTGCCAGTAGTATTGGGACAGGGGGGACCTACGAGCAGTACTTC.

The V gene is TRBV28, the J gene TRBJ1-2; D gene uncertain. Germline loops: CDR1 MDHEN, CDR2 SYDVKM. V lost 4 bases and J lost 5, with 20 bases in between. CDR3 size: 16 residues. DNA of the CDR3: TGTGCCAGCAGTTGGGTACGGGGTAGGAATCGTTATGGCTACACCTTC. Translation: CASSWVRGRNRYGYTF.

This rearrangement joins TRBV15 to TRBJ2-3; D uncertain. This CDR3 spans 13 amino acids. Trimming left V 5 bases short and J 8 bases short, with 14 bases between. Germline CDR1 and CDR2: LNHNV and YYDKDF (reference sequence). The CDR3 coding sequence is TGTGCCACCAGCCCCTCCCCTATCAGTACGCAGTATTTT. It translates to CATSPSPISTQYF.

The gene calls are TRBV6-5 and TRBJ2-7; D not resolved. Trimming shortened V by 0 bases and J by 6 bases, and 3 bases separated the two germline ends. The germline gives CDR1 MNHEY, CDR2 SVGAGI. The CDR3 contains 11 residues. CDR3 DNA: TGTGCCAGCAGTTACTCGGGCGAGCAGTACTTC. As protein: CASSYSGEQYF.

J is TRBJ1-1 and V is TRBV27; perhaps TRBD1 as D (5 bases). CDR1 and CDR2 (germline): MNHEY, SMNVEV (reference sequence). The V and J ends lost 5 bases and 5 bases respectively, with 12 bases between them. The CDR3 is 13 amino acids. This CDR3 reads CASSPGVGTEAFF. CDR3 coding DNA: TGTGCCAGCAGTCCGGGGGTGGGGACTGAAGCTTTCTTT.

The V and J genes are TRBV13 and TRBJ1-4; D is unclear. Trimming shortened V by 0 bases and J by 8 bases, and 16 bases separated the two germline ends. The germline CDR1 and CDR2 sequences are PRHDT and FYEKMQ (reference sequence). CDR3 length: 16 amino acids. The CDR3 DNA follows: TGTGCCAGCAGCTTAGGGGCAGGCGAGAGAGTGGAAAAACTGTTTTTT. Its protein product is CASSLGAGERVEKLFF.

This chain links TRBV10-3 with TRBJ2-1; 12 positions agree with TRBD2. The CDR3 contains 15 residues. Germline CDR1 ENHRY, CDR2 SYGVKD. The junction had 6 bases not matched to a gene; V was cut back by 3 bases and J by 9 bases. The CDR3 nucleotides are TGTGCCATCAGTGATCCTAGCGGGGGGGCCGGTGAGCAGTTCTTC. This translates into CAISDPSGGAGEQFF.

The chain recombines TRBV5-6 with TRBJ2-7, with D maybe TRBD2 (5 bases). V lost 6 bases to trimming and J lost 3 bases, with 19 bases between them. Per the germline V gene, CDR1 is SGHDT and CDR2 is YYEEEE. This CDR3 contains 15 residues. CDR3 sequence reads: CASKEGVLANYEQYF. The CDR3 region has the DNA TGTGCCAGCAAAGAAGGCGTCCTAGCTAACTACGAGCAGTACTTC.

The gene calls are TRBV27 and TRBJ1-5; 7 positions match TRBD1. The germline gives CDR1 MNHEY, CDR2 SMNVEV (reference sequence). V trimming: 5 bases; J trimming: 2 bases; junction bases outside the gene matches: 3. The CDR3 totals 14 residues. DNA of the CDR3: TGTGCCAGCAGTCGACAGGGCGGCAATCAGCCCCAGCATTTT. This encodes CASSRQGGNQPQHF.

The chain recombines TRBV13 with TRBJ2-1; possible D gene TRBD2, 6 bases. Germline V CDR1 and CDR2: PRHDT, FYEKMQ (reference sequence). Deletions cut 5 bases from V and 7 bases from J, with 18 bases between. This CDR3 spans 15 amino acids. The CDR3 loop reads CASSPPGDGTNEQFF. CDR3 DNA: TGTGCCAGCAGCCCGCCGGGGGACGGGACTAATGAGCAGTTCTTC. The full variable domain, its missing parts supplied by reference TRBV13 and TRBJ2-1, is AAGVIQSPRHLIKEKRETATLKCYPIPRHDTVYWYQQGPGQDPQFLISFYEKMQSDKGSIPDRFSAQQFSDYHSELNMSSLELGDSALYFCASSPPGDGTNEQFFGPGTRLTVL.

V is TRBV6-5 and J is TRBJ1-5; 7 bases fit TRBD1. Germline lookup yields CDR1 MNHEY and CDR2 SVGAGI. V gave up 6 bases and J gave up 4 bases; unmatched junction bases: 6. This CDR3 has 14 residues. The CDR3 nucleotides are TGTGCCAGCAGAAAGACAGGGCGGAATCAGCCCCAGCATTTT. It yields the protein CASRKTGRNQPQHF.

This clone was picked up a small number of times. The chain couples TRBV28 to TRBJ1-2; 9 bases are shared with TRBD1. The junction had 9 bases not matched to a gene; V was cut back by 2 bases and J by 8 bases. The CDR3 totals 15 residues. Per the germline V gene, CDR1 is MDHEN and CDR2 is SYDVKM. The CDR3 is CASSLRDRALDGYTF. CDR3 DNA sequence: TGTGCCAGCAGTTTAAGGGACAGGGCTTTGGACGGCTACACCTTC.

V is TRBV28 and J is TRBJ2-7, with D possibly TRBD2 on 5 matching bases. V lost 3 bases to trimming and J lost 6 bases, with 15 bases between them. CDR3 length: 14 residues. Germline CDR1 is MDHEN and CDR2 is SYDVKM. The CDR3 spells CASSFGRELGEQYF. The CDR3 DNA follows: TGTGCCAGCAGTTTTGGTAGGGAGCTAGGCGAGCAGTACTTC.

CDR3 loop: CASSVPIADASTDTQYF. DNA for the CDR3: TGTGCCAGCAGCGTACCCATAGCGGACGCAAGCACAGATACGCAGTATTTT. The gene calls are TRBV9 and TRBJ2-3; perhaps TRBD2 as D (6 bases). The V end lost 1 base, the J end lost 0 bases, and 15 bases lay between the germline ends. Germline V gene sequence: CDR1 SGDLS, CDR2 YYNGEE. The CDR3 is 17 amino acids. The complete variable domain, with remaining parts taken from reference TRBV9 and TRBJ2-3, reads DSGVTQTPKHLITATGQRVTLRCSPRSGDLSVYWYQQSLDQGLQFLIQYYNGEERAKGNILERFSAQQFPDLHSELNLSSLELGDSALYFCASSVPIADASTDTQYFGPGTRLTVL.

This chain connects TRBV5-1 to TRBJ1-4; TRBD1 is a possible D gene (5 bases). There are 15 residues in the CDR3. Per germline, CDR1 SGHRS and CDR2 YFSETQ. With 4 bases removed from V and 6 bases from J, the gap between germline ends came to 16 bases. In DNA, the CDR3 is TGCGCCAGCAGCCTAAGGGAGCCAGGGCATGAAAAACTGTTTTTT. Translated, it gives CASSLREPGHEKLFF.

This clone was seen only once. J is TRBJ1-2 and V is TRBV5-8, with a tentative D call TRBD1 (6 bases). The CDR3 sequence is 13 residues long. Trimming took 4 bases from V and 8 from J, leaving 15 bases between them. Germline CDR1 reads SGHTS; CDR2 reads YDEGEE. For the CDR3, the DNA is TGTGCCAGCAGCCCCATCGGGGGCGCGGGCTACACCTTC. Protein sequence: CASSPIGGAGYTF.

The chain employs TRBV14 and TRBJ2-7; D possibly matches TRBD1 or TRBD2 (6 bases each). The CDR3 totals 16 residues. Germline CDR1 and CDR2: SGHDN and FVKESK. Between the trimmed V and J ends, which lost 1 base and 2 bases, there was a span of 15 bases. CDR3 region: CASSQGGQGRPYEQYF. As DNA, the CDR3 is TGTGCCAGCAGCCAAGGGGGGCAGGGGAGGCCCTACGAGCAGTACTTC.

J is TRBJ1-1 and V is TRBV28; D uncertain. The V and J ends lost 1 base and 2 bases respectively, with 5 bases between them. This CDR3 is built from 13 residues. Germline CDR1 MDHEN, CDR2 SYDVKM. In nucleotides, the CDR3 is TGTGCCAGCAGTTTATCAGACAACACTGAAGCTTTCTTT. It translates to CASSLSDNTEAFF.

The gene calls are TRBV4-1 and TRBJ2-1; no clear D gene. Germline CDR1 and CDR2: MGHRA and YSYEKL. The CDR3 extends over 12 amino acids. Trimming left V 1 base short and J 5 bases short, with 3 bases between. The CDR3 DNA is TGCGCCAGCAGCCAAGTGGACAATGAGCAGTTCTTC. It yields the protein CASSQVDNEQFF.

This chain joins TRBV28 and TRBJ2-5, with D possibly being TRBD1 or TRBD2 (5 bases each). The DNA matches TRBJ2-7 better at its end, which makes the J call doubtful. The CDR3 contains 14 residues. From germline, CDR1 is MDHEN and CDR2 SYDVKM. As DNA, the CDR3 is TGTGCCAGCACCATTGTGGGGGATCAATACGAGCAGTACTTC. Encoded protein: CASTIVGDQYEQYF.

The chain has TRBV19 and TRBJ1-4, with a weak D call TRBD1 (5 bases). Trimming took 6 bases from V and 3 from J, leaving 14 bases between them. Germline assignment: CDR1 LNHDA and CDR2 SQIVND (reference sequence). This CDR3 contains 15 residues. The DNA for the CDR3 is TGTGCCAGTAGCCTTCGCGACAGTGCTAATGAAAAACTGTTTTTT. It translates to CASSLRDSANEKLFF.

The J gene is TRBJ2-1, the V gene TRBV11-2; D gene uncertain. V lost 8 bases and J lost 0, with 14 bases in between. There are 15 residues in the CDR3. The germline V gene encodes CDR1 SGHAT and CDR2 FQNNGV. The CDR3 loop is CASSFSWDSYNEQFF. CDR3 coding DNA: TGTGCCAGCTCCTTCTCTTGGGACTCCTACAATGAGCAGTTCTTC.

In DNA form, the CDR3 reads TGTGCCAGCAGTTCCACTCGGCGGGGACAGGGGAGAGATACCGGGGAGCTGTTTTTT. Its translation is CASSSTRRGQGRDTGELFF. The V call is TRBV28, the J call TRBJ2-2; 10 bases fit TRBD1. CDR3 length: 19 residues. Germline-derived CDR1 and CDR2 are MDHEN and SYDVKM. With V trimmed by 4 bases and J by 5 bases, 16 bases remained unmatched.

The chain couples TRBV6-6 to TRBJ2-2, with D unresolved. Trimming removed 6 bases from V and 7 bases from J, with 6 bases in between. There are 11 residues in the CDR3. Looked up from germline, CDR1 is MNHNY and CDR2 is SVGAGI (reference sequence). This CDR3 reads CASSPIGELFF. CDR3 nucleotide sequence: TGTGCCAGCAGCCCTATCGGGGAGCTGTTTTTT.